This T cell receptor (beta chain) was obtained from a study of control samples from healthy donors and cancer patients. This clone showed up just a few times. The germline CDR1 and CDR2 sequences are MDHEN and SYDVKM. The CDR3 runs 11 residues. The V gene lost 4 bases and the J gene lost 7 bases, with 7 bases spanning the gap. Some clones are missing from TCRdb's copy, which holds only in-frame ones; the method was immunoSEQ multiplex PCR. The table lists roughly 140,000 clones, roughly 93% of them singletons. The TCR comes from a man aged 45-65 years in good health. Source material: blood. V is TRBV28 and J is TRBJ1-1; D not certain. The CDR3 sequence is CASSYADEAFF. The DNA for the CDR3 is TGTGCCAGCAGTTACGCAGATGAAGCTTTCTTT.